Shown below are 18 T cell receptor beta chains from a single sample sequenced in a study of long-term antiretroviral therapy in people with HIV. Running of the v3.0 immunoSEQ assay took place at survey level. Repertoires were generated with immunoSEQ multiplex PCR, while TCRdb's copy carries only in-frame clones and drops some. The sample carries over 15,000 clones, roughly nine tenths recorded once. This specimen consisted of unsorted PBMCs, obtained 4.2 years after starting antiretroviral therapy. These receptors originate from a middle-aged man with HIV.

The chain couples TRBV4-1 to TRBJ2-7; 8 bases are shared with TRBD1. This CDR3 contains 17 residues. With V trimmed by 0 bases and J by 6 bases, 13 bases remained unmatched. Germline values: CDR1 MGHRA, CDR2 YSYEKL. CDR3 loop: CASSQEGHPARGREQYF. CDR3 sequence (DNA): TGCGCCAGCAGCCAAGAAGGCCACCCGGCCAGGGGGCGCGAGCAGTACTTC.

This chain's CDR3 is CASAGTPNTEAFF. CDR3 DNA sequence: TGTGCCAGCGCCGGGACCCCGAACACTGAAGCTTTCTTT. This sequence joins TRBV25-1 and TRBJ1-1; a possible D gene is TRBD1 (5 bases). This CDR3 has 13 residues. Germline V gene data show CDR1 as MGHDK and CDR2 as SYGVNS. Trimming took 8 bases from V and 1 from J, leaving 11 bases between them. The entire variable domain, with the rest obtained from reference TRBV25-1 and TRBJ1-1, is as follows: EADIYQTPRYLVIGTGKKITLECSQTMGHDKMYWYQQDPGMELHLIHYSYGVNSTEKGDLSSESTVSRIRTEHFPLTLESARPSHTSQYLCASAGTPNTEAFFGQGTRLTVV.

This chain connects TRBV19 to TRBJ2-7; maybe TRBD2 (5 bases). Germline loops: CDR1 LNHDA, CDR2 SQIVND (reference sequence). V lost 9 bases and J 0 bases, leaving 18 bases between the germline ends. CDR3 length equals 15 residues. CDR3: CAREMRLAGSYEQYF. CDR3 nucleotides: TGTGCCAGAGAAATGAGGCTAGCAGGCTCCTACGAGCAGTACTTC. Using reference TRBV19 and TRBJ2-7 for the parts outside the CDR3, the full variable domain is DGGITQSPKYLFRKEGQNVTLSCEQNLNHDAMYWYRQDPGQGLRLIYYSQIVNDFQKGDIAEGYSVSREKKESFPLTVTSAQKNPTAFYLCAREMRLAGSYEQYFGPGTRLTVT.

This clone was counted between two and nine times. The rearrangement links TRBV6-1 to TRBJ1-2; D may be TRBD1 (6 bases). The germline V gene has CDR1 MNHNS and CDR2 SASEGT. V lost 6 bases, J lost 4 bases, and 12 bases lay in between. The CDR3 is 13 residues long. CDR3 region: CASSPRQAYGYTF. The CDR3 DNA reads as TGTGCCAGCAGCCCAAGACAGGCCTATGGCTACACCTTC.

The sample holds one count of this clone. This CDR3 reads CASSNERGNNEQFF. The CDR3 bases are TGTGCCAGCAGCAATGAGAGGGGGAACAATGAGCAGTTCTTC. The chain carries TRBV6-1 and TRBJ2-1; TRBD1 might be the D (6 bases). The CDR3 is 14 residues long. Trimming pared 6 bases from V and 5 bases from J, leaving 14 bases between. Germline V gene sequence: CDR1 MNHNS, CDR2 SASEGT.

This clone appeared once. The chain links TRBV7-2 to TRBJ2-5; D gene ambiguous. Trimming cost V 2 bases and J 2 bases, with 9 bases left between them. Germline CDR1 is SGHTA and CDR2 is FQGNSA. The CDR3 is made up of 14 amino acids. DNA for the CDR3: TGTGCCAGCAGCTTATCTGGGTTTCAAGAGACCCAGTACTTC. Encoded protein: CASSLSGFQETQYF. Full variable domain (rest looked up from reference TRBV7-2 and TRBJ2-5): GAGVSQSPSNKVTEKGKDVELRCDPISGHTALYWYRQSLGQGLEFLIYFQGNSAPDKSGLPSDRFSAERTGGSVSTLTIQRTQQEDSAVYLCASSLSGFQETQYFGPGTRLLVL.

V gene TRBV6-1 combines with J gene TRBJ2-7; D may be TRBD1 (6 bases). Germline loops: CDR1 MNHNS, CDR2 SASEGT. The CDR3 has 14 amino acids. V lost 6 bases and J 0 bases, leaving 12 bases between the germline ends. DNA for the CDR3: TGTGCCAGCAGGGCTACAGGGAGCTCCTACGAGCAGTACTTC. It codes for CASRATGSSYEQYF.

The chain is built from TRBV11-2 and TRBJ2-7; 7 nucleotides match TRBD1. CDR1 and CDR2 (germline): SGHAT, FQNNGV. This CDR3 contains 15 residues. V shed 6 bases and J 1 base; nucleotides not matched to a gene: 9. Written as DNA, the CDR3 is TGTGCCAGCAGAATCCAAGGGGGCGCTTCCTACGAGCAGTACTTC. Protein sequence: CASRIQGGASYEQYF.

The chain carries TRBV11-2 and TRBJ1-1; D may be TRBD1 (5 bases). Germline loops: CDR1 SGHAT, CDR2 FQNNGV. The CDR3 length is 14 residues. V shed 1 base and J shed 2 bases, with 8 bases lying between them. This CDR3 is CASSLGGSNTEAFF. For the CDR3, the DNA is TGTGCCAGCAGCTTAGGGGGCTCTAACACTGAAGCTTTCTTT.

CDR3 nucleotides: TGTGCCAGCAGCTCCCCGGGACAGGGTGACAATGAGCAGTTCTTC. Translated, it gives CASSSPGQGDNEQFF. The chain links TRBV7-2 to TRBJ2-1, with 9 bases that match TRBD1. The germline V gene encodes CDR1 SGHTA and CDR2 FQGNSA. The CDR3 totals 15 residues. With V trimmed by 4 bases and J by 5 bases, 6 bases remained unmatched.

This clone has only one observation. This chain connects TRBV30 to TRBJ1-4; 10 nucleotides agree with TRBD1. Germline V gene sequence: CDR1 GTSNPN, CDR2 SVGIG (reference sequence). This CDR3 region has 14 residues. With V trimmed by 5 bases and J by 8 bases, 8 bases remained unmatched. The CDR3 nucleotides are TGTGCCTGGGGGACAGGGGTCCGTGGGGAAAAACTGTTTTTT. Its translation: CAWGTGVRGEKLFF.

This clone has just a few counts. The V and J genes are TRBV11-3 and TRBJ2-2, with 8 bases lining up with TRBD2. From germline, CDR1 is SGHNT and CDR2 YENEEA. This CDR3 contains 15 residues. V was clipped by 0 bases and J by 5 bases; unmatched bases: 2. CDR3 coding DNA: TGTGCCAGCAGCTTAGAGCGGGGGGAAACCGGGGAGCTGTTTTTT. Its protein product is CASSLERGETGELFF.

This chain uses TRBV30 with TRBJ2-7; D might be TRBD2 (5 bases). This CDR3 has 13 residues. Looked up from germline, CDR1 is GTSNPN and CDR2 is SVGIG (reference sequence). The V gene lost 8 bases and the J gene lost 6 bases, with 20 bases spanning the gap. The CDR3 nucleotides read TGTGCCCAGGCGGGCTACTCTTCGGGCGAGCAGTACTTC. It yields the protein CAQAGYSSGEQYF.

The rearrangement links TRBV19 to TRBJ2-7; 7 positions agree with TRBD1. This CDR3 spans 14 amino acids. Germline CDR1 is LNHDA and CDR2 is SQIVND (reference sequence). V lost 3 bases and J lost 2; bases outside the gene matches: 4. This chain's CDR3 is CASSIRQGAYEQYF. DNA of the CDR3: TGTGCCAGTAGTATCCGGCAGGGGGCCTACGAGCAGTACTTC.

The V gene is TRBV4-3, the J gene TRBJ2-7, with 9 bases lining up with TRBD1. Germline loops: CDR1 LGHNA, CDR2 YSLEER. The CDR3 totals 16 residues. The trim removed 2 bases at V and 0 bases at J, leaving 5 bases unmatched. The CDR3 loop is CASSQTQTGGSYEQYF. In DNA, the CDR3 is TGCGCCAGCAGCCAAACCCAGACAGGGGGCTCCTACGAGCAGTACTTC.

This chain uses TRBV5-8 with TRBJ2-1; no clear D. V dropped 2 bases and J dropped 0 bases, with 9 bases sitting between them. The CDR3 runs to 15 residues. From germline, CDR1 is SGHTS and CDR2 YDEGEE. This CDR3 is CASSFPEASYNEQFF. DNA for the CDR3: TGTGCCAGCAGCTTCCCAGAGGCCTCCTACAATGAGCAGTTCTTC. Filled out from reference TRBV5-8 and TRBJ2-1, the complete variable domain reads EAGVTQSPTHLIKTRGQQATLRCSPISGHTSVYWYQQALGLGLQFLLWYDEGEERNRGNFPPRFSGRQFPNYSSELNVNALELEDSALYLCASSFPEASYNEQFFGPGTRLTVL.

The chain links TRBV7-9 to TRBJ2-1; 7 positions match TRBD1. The junction had 9 bases not matched to a gene; V was cut back by 7 bases and J by 6 bases. The CDR3 is 14 residues long. CDR1 is SEHNR, CDR2 FQNEAQ, per germline (reference sequence). In DNA, the CDR3 is TGTGCCAGCAACCTGGACAGGTCGGGCAATGAGCAGTTCTTC. It codes for CASNLDRSGNEQFF.

This clone is a singleton in its sample. The gene calls are TRBV11-3 and TRBJ1-3, with TRBD1 matching over 10 bases. CDR3 size: 17 residues. Germline values: CDR1 SGHNT, CDR2 YENEEA. After removal of 5 bases from V and 0 bases from J, the junction contained 7 bases not matched to a gene. CDR3: CASSRDRGHLSGNTIYF. The CDR3, as DNA: TGTGCCAGCAGCCGGGACAGGGGCCACCTCTCTGGAAACACCATATATTTT.